This T cell receptor beta chain was recovered during a study of CD8+ T cells in alopecia areata. This CDR3 contains 17 residues. CDR1 is SEHNR and CDR2 is FQNEAQ in the germline V gene (reference sequence). The V end lost 6 bases, the J end lost 1 base, and 21 bases lay between the germline ends. RNA was isolated and reverse transcribed to cDNA, the sequencing template. The method was immunoSEQ multiplex PCR; TCRdb's version includes in-frame clones alone and lacks a portion of them. Of approximately 140,000 clones in the sample, 80% to 90% are singletons; the top ten hold 20% to 25%. The table lists this clone with a few counts. Noted treatment: oral pan-JAK inhibitor, 5-10 mg twice daily.

The specimen comprised CD8+ T cells sorted from blood, sampled at week 4, from a patient treated with tofacitinib. The source of this sequence is a human donor with alopecia areata. The chain has TRBV7-9 and TRBJ1-1, with D perhaps matching TRBD1 (5 bases). The CDR3 DNA reads as TGTGCCAGCAGTTCACACTTGGGGCAGGGAGGGAACACTGAAGCTTTCTTT. As protein: CASSSHLGQGGNTEAFF.